Listed below are T cell receptor beta chains from one sample, sequenced in a study of CD8 T cells in Susac syndrome. From the immunoSEQ multiplex PCR reads, TCRdb called clonotypes with MiXCR, one entry per CDR3 protein. Of 100,000 or so distinct CDR3 sequences in the sample, 95% were seen once. Sequences were obtained from CD8+ T cells from PBMCs. The receptors originated from a human donor with Susac syndrome. The CDR3 runs from the conserved cysteine through the conserved F or W. Each record gives: clone size, J gene, V gene, D gene, CDR3 DNA, CDR3 protein. A D gene is named only where the DNA matches it firmly. Some rows have no size entry. The others give once, few or many, or a class for an expanded clone.

-,TRBJ1-3,TRBV12-3/TRBV12-4,-,TGTGCCAGCAGCTCAACGAGCTCTGGAAACACCATATATTTT,CASSSTSSGNTIYF
-,TRBJ2-5,TRBV9,-,TGTGCCAGCAGCGGACGAAACAGGGATGAAGGACTACAAGAGACCCAGTACTTC,CASSGRNRDEGLQETQYF
-,TRBJ2-3,TRBV6-6,-,TGTGCTATCCAGCCCAGCACAGATACGCAGTATTTT,CAIQPSTDTQYF
-,TRBJ2-5,TRBV15,-,TGTGCCACCAGCATTCCGGGAGAGGTTCAAGAGACCCAGTACTTC,CATSIPGEVQETQYF
once,TRBJ1-2,TRBV6-2/TRBV6-3,TRBD1,TGTGCCAGCAGTTACTCAGAATCGGACAGGGATGACGGCTACACCTTC,CASSYSESDRDDGYTF
-,TRBJ1-3,TRBV29-1,TRBD1,TGCAGCGTTGACGAGGGGGCTCGTGGAAACACCATATATTTT,CSVDEGARGNTIYF
-,TRBJ2-1,TRBV28,TRBD1,TGTGCCAGCAGCCCCGGACAGGGCCAATTCTTC,CASSPGQGQFF
-,TRBJ2-1,TRBV6-9,-,TGTGCCACCTCCCGAAATGAGCAGTTCTTC,CATSRNEQFF
-,TRBJ2-7,TRBV5-6,-,TGTGCCAGCAGTCCCTTCTACTCCTCCTACGAGCAGTACTTC,CASSPFYSSYEQYF
-,TRBJ2-3,TRBV7-2,TRBD2,TGTGCCGGGGAACTGAGCGGGGGCCGCACAGATACGCAGTATTTT,CAGELSGGRTDTQYF
-,TRBJ2-2,TRBV2,-,TGTGCCAGCAGTTTGTTAGGGAACACCGGGGAGCTGTTTTTT,CASSLLGNTGELFF
-,TRBJ2-1,TRBV9,TRBD1,TGTGCCAGCAGCGGTTGGGACAGAGACGAGCAGTTCTTC,CASSGWDRDEQFF
-,TRBJ2-5,TRBV25-1,-,TGTGCCAGCAGTGATCTGGTGTCAGAGCAAGAGACCCAGTACTTC,CASSDLVSEQETQYF
-,TRBJ2-5,TRBV6-5,-,TGTGCCAGCACCCCCGATGGACAGACCCAGTACTTC,CASTPDGQTQYF
-,TRBJ1-1,TRBV6-5,TRBD1,TGTGCCAGCAGTTACTCGGATAAAGACAGGGGGCGAGACACTGAAGCTTTCTTT,CASSYSDKDRGRDTEAFF
-,TRBJ2-5,TRBV5-1,-,TGCGCCAGCAGCCCCCTTGTTTGGAGTCAAGAGACCCAGTACTTC,CASSPLVWSQETQYF
-,TRBJ2-5,TRBV20-1,-,TGCAGTGCTAGATGGGGCCGTGCTCAAGAGACCCAGTACTTC,CSARWGRAQETQYF